This T cell receptor (beta chain) emerged from a study of blood T cell repertoires in COVID-19. Study-level information: The study drew acute and convalescent COVID-19 samples from the United States, Italy and Spain. PBMCs, B-cell-depleted T cells, or T cells provided the cDNA or gDNA that made up the material.

Losses at the gene ends were 7 bases for V and 7 bases for J; bases not matched to a gene: 7. Germline values: CDR1 SQVTM, CDR2 ANQGSEA. This CDR3 has 13 residues. Authors' analysis steps: Counts of nucleated cells, estimated from reference gene primer amplification, were obtained. The data were produced by immunoSEQ multiplex PCR, yet TCRdb's version contains in-frame clones alone and is incomplete. V and J calls and clone size are copied from that table; D and trimming were computed from the DNA. The profile covers about 180,000 clones, with 80% to 90% appearing a single time and 3% to 4% taken by the ten largest.

The chain employs TRBV29-1 and TRBJ2-1; 10 positions agree with TRBD2. The sample consisted of peripheral blood. This receptor was taken from a man between 60 and 75 years old with acute or convalescent COVID-19. This CDR3 is CSALSGRTNEQFF. CDR3 DNA: TGCAGCGCCCTTAGCGGGAGGACGAATGAGCAGTTCTTC.